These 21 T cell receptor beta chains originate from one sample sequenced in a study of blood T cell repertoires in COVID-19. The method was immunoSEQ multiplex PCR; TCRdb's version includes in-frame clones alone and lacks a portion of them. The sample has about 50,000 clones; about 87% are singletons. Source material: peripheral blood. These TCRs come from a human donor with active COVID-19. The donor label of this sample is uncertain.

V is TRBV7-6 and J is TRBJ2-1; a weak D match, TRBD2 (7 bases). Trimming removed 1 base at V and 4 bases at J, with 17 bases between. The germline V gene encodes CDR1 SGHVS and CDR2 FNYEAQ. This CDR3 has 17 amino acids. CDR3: CASSLEGGASKYNEQFF. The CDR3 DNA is TGTGCCAGCAGCTTAGAAGGGGGGGCATCCAAATACAATGAGCAGTTCTTC.

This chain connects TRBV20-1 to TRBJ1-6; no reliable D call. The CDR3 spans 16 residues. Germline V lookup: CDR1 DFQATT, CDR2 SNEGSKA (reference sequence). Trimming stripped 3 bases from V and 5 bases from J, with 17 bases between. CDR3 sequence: CSASSGFPDHNSPLHF. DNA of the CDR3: TGCAGTGCTAGTTCGGGGTTCCCGGATCATAATTCACCCCTCCACTTT.

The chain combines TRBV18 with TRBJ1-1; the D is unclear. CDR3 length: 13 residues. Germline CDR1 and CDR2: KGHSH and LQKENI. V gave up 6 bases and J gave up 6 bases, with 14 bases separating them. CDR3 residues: CASSYGSGAEAFF. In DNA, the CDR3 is TGTGCCAGCTCGTATGGAAGTGGAGCTGAAGCTTTCTTT.

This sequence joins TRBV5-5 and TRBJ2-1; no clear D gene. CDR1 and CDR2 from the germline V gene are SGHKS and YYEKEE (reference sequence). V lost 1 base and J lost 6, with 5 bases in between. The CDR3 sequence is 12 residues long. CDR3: CASSLSVNEQFF. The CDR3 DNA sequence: TGTGCCAGCAGCTTGTCAGTCAATGAGCAGTTCTTC.

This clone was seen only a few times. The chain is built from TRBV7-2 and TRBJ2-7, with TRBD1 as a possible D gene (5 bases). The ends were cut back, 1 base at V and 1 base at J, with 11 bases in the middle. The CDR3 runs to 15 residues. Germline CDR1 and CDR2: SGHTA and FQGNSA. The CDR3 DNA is TGTGCCAGCAGCTTAGGGGGCTGGGTTTCCTACGAGCAGTACTTC. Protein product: CASSLGGWVSYEQYF.

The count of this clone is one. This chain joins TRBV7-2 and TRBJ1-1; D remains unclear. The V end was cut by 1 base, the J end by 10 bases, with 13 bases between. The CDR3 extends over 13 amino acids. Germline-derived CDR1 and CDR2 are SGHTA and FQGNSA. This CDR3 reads CASSLGPPGVAFF. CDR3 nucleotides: TGTGCCAGCAGCTTAGGTCCCCCCGGTGTAGCTTTCTTT.

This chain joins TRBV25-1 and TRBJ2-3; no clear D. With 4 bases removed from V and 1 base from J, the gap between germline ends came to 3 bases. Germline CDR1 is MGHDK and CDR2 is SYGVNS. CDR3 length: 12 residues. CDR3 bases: TGTGCCAGCAGTGTAGGCACAGATACGCAGTATTTT. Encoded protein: CASSVGTDTQYF.

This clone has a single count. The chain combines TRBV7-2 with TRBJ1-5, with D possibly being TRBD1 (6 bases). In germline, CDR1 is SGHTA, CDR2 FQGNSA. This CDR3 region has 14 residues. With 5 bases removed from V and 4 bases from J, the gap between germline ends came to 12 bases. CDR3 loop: CASSPGQGNQPQHF. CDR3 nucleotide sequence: TGTGCCAGCAGCCCCGGGCAGGGGAATCAGCCCCAGCATTTT.

CDR3 region: CASSQITDTEAFF. The CDR3 DNA reads TGTGCCAGCAGCCAAATAACAGACACTGAAGCTTTCTTT. The chain is built from TRBV3-1 (or the pseudogene TRBV3-2) and TRBJ1-1; no firm D call. V shed 2 bases and J shed 3 bases, with 7 bases lying between them. The CDR3 is made up of 13 amino acids. Germline V CDR1 and CDR2: LGHDT, YNNKEL (reference sequence).

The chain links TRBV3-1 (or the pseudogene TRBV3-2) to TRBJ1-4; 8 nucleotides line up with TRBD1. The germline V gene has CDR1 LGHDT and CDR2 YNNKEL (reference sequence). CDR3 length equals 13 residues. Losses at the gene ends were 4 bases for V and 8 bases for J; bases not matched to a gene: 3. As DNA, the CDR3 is TGTGCCAGCAGCCTCCGGGACAGGGAAAAACTGTTTTTT. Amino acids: CASSLRDREKLFF.

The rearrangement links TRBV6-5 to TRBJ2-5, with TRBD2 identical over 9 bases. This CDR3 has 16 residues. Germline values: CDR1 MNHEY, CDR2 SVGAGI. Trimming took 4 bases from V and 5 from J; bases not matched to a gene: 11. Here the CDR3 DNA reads TGTGCCAGCAGTTCCCTGACTAGCGGAGCTAGGGAGACCCAGTACTTC. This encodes CASSSLTSGARETQYF.

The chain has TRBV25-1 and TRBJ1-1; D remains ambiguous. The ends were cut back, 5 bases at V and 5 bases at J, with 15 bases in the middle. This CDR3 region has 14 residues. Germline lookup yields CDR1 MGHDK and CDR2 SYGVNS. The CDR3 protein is CASSPPWAGTEAFF. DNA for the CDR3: TGTGCCAGCAGTCCCCCCTGGGCCGGAACTGAAGCTTTCTTT.

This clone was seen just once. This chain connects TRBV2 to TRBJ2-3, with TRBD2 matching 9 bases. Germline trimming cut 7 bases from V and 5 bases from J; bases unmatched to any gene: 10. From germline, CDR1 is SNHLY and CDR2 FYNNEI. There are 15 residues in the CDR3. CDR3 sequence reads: CASNLLSGGLDTQYF. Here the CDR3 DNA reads TGTGCCAGCAATTTATTAAGCGGGGGGCTAGATACGCAGTATTTT.

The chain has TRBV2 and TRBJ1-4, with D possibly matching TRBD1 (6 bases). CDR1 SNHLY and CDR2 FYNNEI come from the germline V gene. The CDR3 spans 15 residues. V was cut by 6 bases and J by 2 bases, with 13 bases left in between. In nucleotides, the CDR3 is TGTGCCAGCAGCTCTGACAGGCTCACTAATGAAAAACTGTTTTTT. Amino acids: CASSSDRLTNEKLFF.

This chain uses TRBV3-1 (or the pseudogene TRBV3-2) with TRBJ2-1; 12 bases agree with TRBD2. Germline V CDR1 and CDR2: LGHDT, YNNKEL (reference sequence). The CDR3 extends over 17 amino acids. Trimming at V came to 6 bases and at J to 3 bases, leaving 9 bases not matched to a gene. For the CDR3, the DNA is TGTGCCAGCAGGAGCAACGTACTAGCGGGGGGCTACAATGAGCAGTTCTTC. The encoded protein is CASRSNVLAGGYNEQFF.

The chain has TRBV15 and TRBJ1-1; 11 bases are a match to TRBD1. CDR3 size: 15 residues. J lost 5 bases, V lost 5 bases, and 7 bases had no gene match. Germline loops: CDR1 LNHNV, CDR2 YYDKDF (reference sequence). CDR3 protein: CATSELGTGGTEAFF. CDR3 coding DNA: TGTGCCACCAGCGAGCTCGGGACAGGGGGGACTGAAGCTTTCTTT.

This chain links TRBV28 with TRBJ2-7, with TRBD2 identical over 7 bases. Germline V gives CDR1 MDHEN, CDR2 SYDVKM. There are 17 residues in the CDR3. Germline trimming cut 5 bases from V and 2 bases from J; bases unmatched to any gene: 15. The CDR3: CASSNPQGGKKPYEQYF. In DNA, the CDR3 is TGTGCCAGCAGTAATCCCCAGGGAGGGAAGAAACCCTACGAGCAGTACTTC.

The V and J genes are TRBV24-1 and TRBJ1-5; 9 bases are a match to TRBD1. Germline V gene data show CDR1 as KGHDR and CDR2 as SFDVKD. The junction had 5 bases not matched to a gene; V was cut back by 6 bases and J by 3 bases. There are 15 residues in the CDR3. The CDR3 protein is CATSSGTGNNQPQHF. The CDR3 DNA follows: TGTGCCACCAGTAGCGGGACAGGGAACAATCAGCCCCAGCATTTT.

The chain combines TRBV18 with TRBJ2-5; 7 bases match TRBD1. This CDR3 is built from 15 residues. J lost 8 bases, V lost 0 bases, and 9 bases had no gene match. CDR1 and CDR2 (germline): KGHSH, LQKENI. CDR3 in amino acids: CASSPPLPRGSTQYF. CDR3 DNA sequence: TGTGCCAGCTCACCACCCCTCCCCAGGGGGTCCACCCAGTACTTC. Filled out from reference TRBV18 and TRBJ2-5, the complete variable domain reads NAGVMQNPRHLVRRRGQEARLRCSPMKGHSHVYWYRQLPEEGLKFMVYLQKENIIDESGMPKERFSAEFPKEGPSILRIQQVVRGDSAAYFCASSPPLPRGSTQYFGPGTRLLVL.

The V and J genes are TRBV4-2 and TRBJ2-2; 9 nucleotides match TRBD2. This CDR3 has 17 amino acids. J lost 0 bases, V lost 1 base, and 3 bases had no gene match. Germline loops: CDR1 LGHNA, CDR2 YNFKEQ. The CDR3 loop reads CASSQAAGGTNTGELFF. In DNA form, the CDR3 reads TGTGCCAGCAGCCAAGCAGCGGGAGGCACGAACACCGGGGAGCTGTTTTTT.

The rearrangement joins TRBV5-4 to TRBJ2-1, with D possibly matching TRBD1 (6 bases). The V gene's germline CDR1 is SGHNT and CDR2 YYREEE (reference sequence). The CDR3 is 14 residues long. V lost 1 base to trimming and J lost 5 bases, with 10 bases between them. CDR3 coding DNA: TGTGCCAGCAGCTTGATGGGGGCGGACAATGAGCAGTTCTTC. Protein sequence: CASSLMGADNEQFF.